The present T cell receptor (beta chain) was sequenced within a study of cytomegalovirus exposure and HLA in healthy donors. Study-wide points: There were about 160 TCR beta chains listed as cytomegalovirus-associated.

With respect to this clone: Its specificity is unknown.

TCRdb's copy holds only in-frame clones and misses some; the assay was immunoSEQ multiplex PCR. The sample holds around 180,000 clones, more than 75% seen once. This sequence originates from a woman aged 18-35 years in good health and CMV-seronegative. Sequenced sample: PBMCs.

CDR3 amino acids: CASSVLPGGDQPQHF. The CDR3 nucleotides are TGCGCCAGCAGCGTTCTTCCGGGAGGGGATCAGCCCCAGCATTTT. The chain carries TRBV5-1 and TRBJ1-5; possible D gene TRBD1, 5 bases. V was clipped by 4 bases and J by 5 bases, with 16 bases between them. There are 15 residues in the CDR3. Germline CDR1 SGHRS, CDR2 YFSETQ.